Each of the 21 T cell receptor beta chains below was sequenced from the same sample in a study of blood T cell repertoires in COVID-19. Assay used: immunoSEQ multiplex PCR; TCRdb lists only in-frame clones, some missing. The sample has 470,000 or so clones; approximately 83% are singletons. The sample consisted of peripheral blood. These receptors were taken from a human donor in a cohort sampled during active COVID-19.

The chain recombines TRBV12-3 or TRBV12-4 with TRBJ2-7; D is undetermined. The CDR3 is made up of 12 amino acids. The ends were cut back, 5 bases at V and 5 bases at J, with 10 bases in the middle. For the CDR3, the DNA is TGTGCCAGCAGTAAAGTCAGTGACGAGCAGTACTTC. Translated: CASSKVSDEQYF.

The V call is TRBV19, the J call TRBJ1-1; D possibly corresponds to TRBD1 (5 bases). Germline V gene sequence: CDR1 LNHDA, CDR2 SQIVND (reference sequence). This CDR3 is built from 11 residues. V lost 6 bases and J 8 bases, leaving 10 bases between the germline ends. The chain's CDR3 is CASSERTEAFF. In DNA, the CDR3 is TGTGCCAGTAGCGAAAGGACAGAAGCTTTCTTT. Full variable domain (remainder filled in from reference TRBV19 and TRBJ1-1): DGGITQSPKYLFRKEGQNVTLSCEQNLNHDAMYWYRQDPGQGLRLIYYSQIVNDFQKGDIAEGYSVSREKKESFPLTVTSAQKNPTAFYLCASSERTEAFFGQGTRLTVV.

CDR3 in DNA: TGTGCCAGCAGTTACTCGAACCGACAGGGAGCTTTCTTT. Translation: CASSYSNRQGAFF. This chain uses TRBV6-5 with TRBJ1-1, with 7 positions matching TRBD1. With V trimmed by 0 bases and J by 10 bases, 5 bases remained unmatched. The CDR3 has 13 residues. Looked up from germline, CDR1 is MNHEY and CDR2 is SVGAGI.

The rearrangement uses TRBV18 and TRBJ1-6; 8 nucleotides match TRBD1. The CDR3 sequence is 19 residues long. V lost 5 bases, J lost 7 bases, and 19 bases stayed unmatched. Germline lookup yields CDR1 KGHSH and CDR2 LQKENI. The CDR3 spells CASSFSRSDRTGSNSPLHF. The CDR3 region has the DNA TGTGCCAGCTCATTCTCCAGAAGCGATAGGACAGGGAGCAATTCACCCCTCCACTTT.

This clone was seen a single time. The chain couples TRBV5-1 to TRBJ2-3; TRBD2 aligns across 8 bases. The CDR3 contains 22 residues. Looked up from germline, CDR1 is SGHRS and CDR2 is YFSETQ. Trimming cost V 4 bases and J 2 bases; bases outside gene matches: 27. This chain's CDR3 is CASSPAWPDPASGRQATDTQYF. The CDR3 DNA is TGCGCCAGCAGCCCCGCCTGGCCAGACCCCGCTAGCGGGCGGCAAGCCACAGATACGCAGTATTTT.

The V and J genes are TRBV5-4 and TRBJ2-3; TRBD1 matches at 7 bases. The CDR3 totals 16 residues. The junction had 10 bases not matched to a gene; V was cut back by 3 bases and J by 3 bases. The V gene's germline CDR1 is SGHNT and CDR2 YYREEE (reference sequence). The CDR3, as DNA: TGTGCCAGCAGCTCCGGGACAGAGAAATCGACAGATACGCAGTATTTT. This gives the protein CASSSGTEKSTDTQYF.

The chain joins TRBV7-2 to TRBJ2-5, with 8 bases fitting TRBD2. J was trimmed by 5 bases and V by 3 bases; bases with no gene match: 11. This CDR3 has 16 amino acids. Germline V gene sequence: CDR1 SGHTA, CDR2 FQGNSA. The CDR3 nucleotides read TGTGCCAGCAGCTTTGGTAGCGGGACAAGCATGGAGACCCAGTACTTC. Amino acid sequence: CASSFGSGTSMETQYF.

In DNA, the CDR3 is TGTGCCAGCAGCGTAGACCGAGCTCGGAGCACAGATACGCAGTATTTT. Protein product: CASSVDRARSTDTQYF. This chain links TRBV9 with TRBJ2-3, with no clear D. Germline lookup yields CDR1 SGDLS and CDR2 YYNGEE. This CDR3 has 16 residues. V was cut by 0 bases and J by 0 bases, with 11 bases left in between.

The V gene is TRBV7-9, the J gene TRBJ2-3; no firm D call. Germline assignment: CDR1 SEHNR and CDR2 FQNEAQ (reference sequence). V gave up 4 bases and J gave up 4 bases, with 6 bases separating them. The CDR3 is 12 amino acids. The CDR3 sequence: CASSSISDTQYF. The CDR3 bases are TGTGCCAGCAGCTCAATTTCAGATACGCAGTATTTT.

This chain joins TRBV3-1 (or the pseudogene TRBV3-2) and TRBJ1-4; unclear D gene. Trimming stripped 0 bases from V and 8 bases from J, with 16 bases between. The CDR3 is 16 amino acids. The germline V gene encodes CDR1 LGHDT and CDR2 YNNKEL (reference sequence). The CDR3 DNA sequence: TGTGCCAGCAGCCAAGAGGGTCCTGGAAGCGGAGAAAAACTGTTTTTT. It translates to CASSQEGPGSGEKLFF.

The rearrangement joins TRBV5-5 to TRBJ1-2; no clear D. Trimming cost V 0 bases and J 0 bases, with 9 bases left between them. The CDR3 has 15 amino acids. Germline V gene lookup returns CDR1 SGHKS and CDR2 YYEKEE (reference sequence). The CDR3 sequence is CASSLGQTPNYGYTF. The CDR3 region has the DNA TGTGCCAGCAGCTTGGGCCAGACTCCTAACTATGGCTACACCTTC.

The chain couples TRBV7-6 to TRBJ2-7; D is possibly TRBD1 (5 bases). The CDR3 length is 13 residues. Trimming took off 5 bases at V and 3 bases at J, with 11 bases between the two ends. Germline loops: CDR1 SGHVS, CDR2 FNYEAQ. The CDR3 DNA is TGTGCCAGCAGCCCCTTAGGACACTACGAGCAGTACTTC. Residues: CASSPLGHYEQYF.

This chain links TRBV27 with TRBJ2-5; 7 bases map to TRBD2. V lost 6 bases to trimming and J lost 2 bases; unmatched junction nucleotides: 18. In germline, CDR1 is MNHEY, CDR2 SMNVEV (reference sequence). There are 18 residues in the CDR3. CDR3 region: CASSPSPLADDVQETQYF. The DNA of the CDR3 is TGTGCCAGCAGCCCAAGTCCCCTAGCGGACGACGTTCAAGAGACCCAGTACTTC.

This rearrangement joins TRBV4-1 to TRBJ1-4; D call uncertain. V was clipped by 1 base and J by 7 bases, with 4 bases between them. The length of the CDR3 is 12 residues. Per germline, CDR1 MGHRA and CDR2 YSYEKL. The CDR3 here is CASSQGAEKLFF. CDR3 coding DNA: TGCGCCAGCAGCCAAGGCGCTGAAAAACTGTTTTTT.

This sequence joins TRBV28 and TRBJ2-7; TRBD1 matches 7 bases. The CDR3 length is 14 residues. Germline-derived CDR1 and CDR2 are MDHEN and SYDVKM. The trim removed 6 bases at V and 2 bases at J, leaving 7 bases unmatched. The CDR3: CASRRDRFPYEQYF. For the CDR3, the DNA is TGTGCCAGCAGACGGGACAGATTCCCCTACGAGCAGTACTTC.

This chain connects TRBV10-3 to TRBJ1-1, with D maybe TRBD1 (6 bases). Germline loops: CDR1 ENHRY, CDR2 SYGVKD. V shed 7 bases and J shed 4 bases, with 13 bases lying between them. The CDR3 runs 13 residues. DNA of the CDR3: TGTGCCATCACTGGGGGCAAAGGCACTGAAGCTTTCTTT. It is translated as CAITGGKGTEAFF.

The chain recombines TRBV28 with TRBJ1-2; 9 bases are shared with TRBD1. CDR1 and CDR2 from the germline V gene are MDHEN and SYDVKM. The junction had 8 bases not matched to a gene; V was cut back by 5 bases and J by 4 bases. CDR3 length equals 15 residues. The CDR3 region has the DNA TGTGCCAGCAGTCCCCATAAGACAGGGGGCTATGGCTACACCTTC. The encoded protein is CASSPHKTGGYGYTF.

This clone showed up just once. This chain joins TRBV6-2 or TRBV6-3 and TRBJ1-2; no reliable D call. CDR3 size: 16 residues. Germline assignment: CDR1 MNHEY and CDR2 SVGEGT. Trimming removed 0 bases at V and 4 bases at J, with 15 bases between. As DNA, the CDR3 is TGTGCCAGCAGTTACTCGTCGTTGGATGGGCCCTATGGCTACACCTTC. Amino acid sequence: CASSYSSLDGPYGYTF.

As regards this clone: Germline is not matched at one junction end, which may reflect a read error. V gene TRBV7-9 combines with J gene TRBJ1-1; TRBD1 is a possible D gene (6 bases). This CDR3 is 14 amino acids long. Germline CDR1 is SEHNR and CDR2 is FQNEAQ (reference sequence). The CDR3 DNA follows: TGTGCCAGCAGCTTTTCCGGGACACAGGCTCCGTGGATCTTT. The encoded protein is CASSFSGTQAPWIF.

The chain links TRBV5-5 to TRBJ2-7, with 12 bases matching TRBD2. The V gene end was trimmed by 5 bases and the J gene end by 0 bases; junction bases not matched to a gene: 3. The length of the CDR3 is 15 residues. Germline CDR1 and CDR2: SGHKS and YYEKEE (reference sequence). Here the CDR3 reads CASRATSGGSYEQYF. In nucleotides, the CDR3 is TGTGCCAGCAGGGCGACTAGCGGGGGCTCCTACGAGCAGTACTTC.

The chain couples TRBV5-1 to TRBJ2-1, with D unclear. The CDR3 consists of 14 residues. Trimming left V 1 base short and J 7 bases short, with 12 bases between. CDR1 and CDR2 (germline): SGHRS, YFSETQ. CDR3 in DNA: TGCGCCAGCAGCTTGTGGCAAGATCAAAATGAGCAGTTCTTC. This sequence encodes CASSLWQDQNEQFF.